Shown below are 5 T cell receptor beta chains from a single sample sequenced in a study of shared clonotypes between healthy human individuals (dated by TCRdb to 2020 to 2022). Library generation was performed with the immunoSEQ multiplex PCR assay. TCRdb provides this immuneACCESS table in a form limited to in-frame rearrangements. Some clones are lacking; in checked studies, under half of them reflect an unresolved V gene, and why the rest are absent is not known. The sample data list approximately 980,000 clones, and around 80% of these were observed just once. In total, the top ten clones hold about 1.5% of the sample. Sequenced: memory CD4+ T cells sorted from blood. The cell subset or site tag for this specimen amounts to: CD45RA-negative fraction. All receptors derive from a man younger than 30 in good health.

V gene TRBV29-1 combines with J gene TRBJ1-2, with TRBD1 as a possible D gene (5 bases). V lost 6 bases and J 3 bases, leaving 11 bases between the germline ends. CDR1 and CDR2 (germline): SQVTM, ANQGSEA. The CDR3 contains 12 residues. The CDR3 sequence is CSVPGAHYGYTF. The CDR3 DNA reads as TGCAGCGTCCCCGGGGCACACTATGGCTACACCTTC.

The genes are TRBV5-1 and TRBJ2-5; 7 bases are shared with TRBD2. Germline values: CDR1 SGHRS, CDR2 YFSETQ. With 5 bases clipped from V and 3 bases from J, the junction kept 4 bases outside the gene matches. The CDR3 runs 13 residues. The chain's CDR3 is CASRSSGKETQYF. In DNA, the CDR3 is TGCGCCAGCAGGTCTAGCGGTAAAGAGACCCAGTACTTC.

The chain combines TRBV7-6 with TRBJ2-5, with unresolved D. The germline V and J ends were trimmed by 1 base and 2 bases, with 11 bases remaining between them. There are 15 residues in the CDR3. Per germline, CDR1 SGHVS and CDR2 FNYEAQ. Written as DNA, the CDR3 is TGTGCCAGCAGCTTAGAGGACGGAAGGCAAGAGACCCAGTACTTC. Translated: CASSLEDGRQETQYF.

The chain recombines TRBV15 with TRBJ1-1; D call uncertain. The V end was cut by 8 bases, the J end by 1 base, with 11 bases between. The CDR3 totals 13 residues. Germline loops: CDR1 LNHNV, CDR2 YYDKDF (reference sequence). Here the CDR3 reads CATWTLRNTEAFF. As DNA, the CDR3 is TGTGCCACCTGGACCCTTCGGAACACTGAAGCTTTCTTT. Looking up the rest from reference TRBV15 and TRBJ1-1 gives the full variable domain: DAMVIQNPRYQVTQFGKPVTLSCSQTLNHNVMYWYQQKSSQAPKLLFHYYDKDFNNEADTPDNFQSRRPNTSFCFLDIRSPGLGDTAMYLCATWTLRNTEAFFGQGTRLTVV.

The chain joins TRBV7-8 to TRBJ1-6; 8 bases match TRBD1. From germline, CDR1 is SGHVS and CDR2 FQNEAQ. V dropped 5 bases and J dropped 13; count of bases not matched to a gene: 13. This CDR3 is 15 amino acids long. CDR3 in amino acids: CASSPIALQGGPLHF. In DNA, the CDR3 is TGTGCCAGCAGCCCGATAGCATTACAGGGGGGTCCCCTCCACTTT.